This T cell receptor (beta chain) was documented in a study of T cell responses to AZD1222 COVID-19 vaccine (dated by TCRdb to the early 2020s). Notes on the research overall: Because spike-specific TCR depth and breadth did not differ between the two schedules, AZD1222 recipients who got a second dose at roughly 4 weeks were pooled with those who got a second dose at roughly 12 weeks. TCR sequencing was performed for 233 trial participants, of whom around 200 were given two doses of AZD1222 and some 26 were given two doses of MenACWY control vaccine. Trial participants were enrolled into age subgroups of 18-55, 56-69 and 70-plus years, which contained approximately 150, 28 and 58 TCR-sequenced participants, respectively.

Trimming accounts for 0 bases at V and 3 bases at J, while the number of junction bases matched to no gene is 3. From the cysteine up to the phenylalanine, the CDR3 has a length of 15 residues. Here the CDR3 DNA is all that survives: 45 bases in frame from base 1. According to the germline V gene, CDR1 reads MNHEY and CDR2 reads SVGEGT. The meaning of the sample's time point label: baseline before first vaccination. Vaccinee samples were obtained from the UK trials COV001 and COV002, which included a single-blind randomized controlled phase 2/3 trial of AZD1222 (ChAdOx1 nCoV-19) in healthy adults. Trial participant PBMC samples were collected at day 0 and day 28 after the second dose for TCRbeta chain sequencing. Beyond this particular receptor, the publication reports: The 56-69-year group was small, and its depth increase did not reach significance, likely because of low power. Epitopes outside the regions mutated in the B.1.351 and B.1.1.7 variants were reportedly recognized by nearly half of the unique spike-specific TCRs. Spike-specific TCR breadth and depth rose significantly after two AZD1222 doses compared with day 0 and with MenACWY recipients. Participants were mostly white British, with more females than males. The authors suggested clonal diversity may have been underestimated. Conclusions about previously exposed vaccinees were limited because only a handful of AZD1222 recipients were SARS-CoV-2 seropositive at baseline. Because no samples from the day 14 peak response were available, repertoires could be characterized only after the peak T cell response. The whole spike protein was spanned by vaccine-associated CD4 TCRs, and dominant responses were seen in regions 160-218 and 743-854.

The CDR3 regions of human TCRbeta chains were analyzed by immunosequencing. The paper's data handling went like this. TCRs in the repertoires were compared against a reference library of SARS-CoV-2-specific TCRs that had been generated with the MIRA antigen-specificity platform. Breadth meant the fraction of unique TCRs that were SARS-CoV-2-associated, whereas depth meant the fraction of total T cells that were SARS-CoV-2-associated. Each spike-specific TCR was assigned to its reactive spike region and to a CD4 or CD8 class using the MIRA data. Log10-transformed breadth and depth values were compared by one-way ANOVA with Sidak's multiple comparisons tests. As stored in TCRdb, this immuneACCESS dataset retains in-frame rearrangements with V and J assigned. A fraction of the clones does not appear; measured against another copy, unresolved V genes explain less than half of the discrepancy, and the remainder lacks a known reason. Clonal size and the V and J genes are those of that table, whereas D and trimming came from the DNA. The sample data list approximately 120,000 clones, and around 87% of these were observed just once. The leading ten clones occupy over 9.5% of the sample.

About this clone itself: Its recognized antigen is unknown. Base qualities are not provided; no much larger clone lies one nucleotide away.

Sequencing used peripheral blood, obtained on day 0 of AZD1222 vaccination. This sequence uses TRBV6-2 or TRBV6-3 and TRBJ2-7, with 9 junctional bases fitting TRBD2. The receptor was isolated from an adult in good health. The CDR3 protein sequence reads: CASSYSQRGDYEQYF. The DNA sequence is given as TGTGCCAGCAGTTACTCCCAGCGGGGGGACTACGAGCAGTACTTC.